This T cell receptor beta chain was identified in a study of chemoradiotherapy in HPV16-positive cancers. Background on the study: Functional T-cell assays on a couple of HPV16-positive patients' cells defined candidate HPV-specific clones and common TCR motifs. Points from the study as a whole: In HPV16-positive patients, HPV-responsive T-cell expansion tracked better recurrence-free survival. Candidate HPV-specific clones and E7-related TCR motifs grew in tumor during treatment.

V was trimmed by 1 base and J by 1 base, leaving 7 bases between them. The CDR3 loop spans 14 amino acids. Germline CDR1 and CDR2: SGHAT and FQNNGV. This clone was seen a few times. What it binds is unknown. Measured with immunoSEQ multiplex PCR; TCRdb has only the in-frame clones, and not every one. This table holds approximately 35,000 clones, around 80% found once. Samples were taken several times over chemoradiotherapy. This TCR was recovered from a human donor with HPV-associated anogenital cancer. The chain employs TRBV11-2 and TRBJ1-1; no clear D gene. The sample was blood, taken from a patient who underwent chemoradiotherapy. CDR3 sequence (DNA): TGTGCCAGCAGCTTAGTAGCTGGGAACACTGAAGCTTTCTTT. It encodes CASSLVAGNTEAFF.